The clone carrying this TCR beta chain has a handful of counts. What it binds is unknown. The data were obtained in a study of regulatory T cells in long-lasting Graves disease. Overall study results and limits: New patients shared 950 to 1,000 public clonotypes, fewer than the approximately 2,700 shared by persistent patients.

Germline V gene lookup returns CDR1 SGHTA and CDR2 FQGNSA. V lost 4 bases, J lost 2 bases, and 7 bases stayed unmatched. This CDR3 comprises 15 residues. Time point reported: persistent/refractory GD, antithyroid drugs over 5 years with positive TRAb. With RNA extracted from PBMCs as input, the TCR library was made. Arm-PCR with iRepertoire HTBI primers amplified the CDR3 regions for these TCR beta libraries. One entry per CDR3 protein, called by TCRdb with MiXCR from the multiplex PCR reads. The sample yields approximately 290,000 distinct CDR3 sequences, 20% to 25% seen once. The clonotype comes from a female donor with Graves disease. The sample consisted of peripheral blood mononuclear cells (PBMCs), taken when the disease was refractory, from a patient treated with antithyroid drugs. This rearrangement joins TRBV7-2 to TRBJ2-5; TRBD1 matches at 7 bases. Here the CDR3 reads CASSSTGLLQETQYF. CDR3 bases: TGTGCCAGCAGCTCGACAGGGCTGCTACAAGAGACCCAGTACTTC. Variable domain in full (rest from reference TRBV7-2 and TRBJ2-5): GAGVSQSPSNKVTEKGKDVELRCDPISGHTALYWYRQSLGQGLEFLIYFQGNSAPDKSGLPSDRFSAERTGGSVSTLTIQRTQQEDSAVYLCASSSTGLLQETQYFGPGTRLLVL.